The clone carrying this T cell receptor beta chain was recorded a few times. The data derive from a study of blood T cell repertoires in COVID-19. Across the study: Researchers got acute and convalescent COVID-19 samples from the United States, Italy and Spain. The cDNA or gDNA used as material had been derived from T cells, B-cell-depleted T cells, or PBMCs.

Losses at the gene ends were 5 bases for V and 7 bases for J; bases not matched to a gene: 3. CDR1 and CDR2 (germline): SGHTA, FQGNSA. This CDR3 is 14 amino acids long. Sequencing was performed with immunoSEQ multiplex PCR; in TCRdb, only in-frame clones are kept and a portion is missing. The sample includes 200,000 to 250,000 clones, over 75% of them seen just once. The V call is TRBV7-2, the J call TRBJ1-4; 11 bases line up with TRBD1. The TCR was taken from an elderly man with acute or convalescent COVID-19. The sequenced sample was peripheral blood. CDR3 region: CASSRTGGLEKLFF. The CDR3 coding sequence is TGTGCCAGCAGCCGGACAGGGGGCCTTGAAAAACTGTTTTTT.